What follows are 2 T cell receptor beta chains derived from one specimen sequenced in a study of cytomegalovirus exposure and HLA in healthy donors (dated by TCRdb to about 2017). The method behind the library was the immunoSEQ multiplex PCR assay. For the multiplex PCR, a mixture combining 60 forward primers for TCR Vbeta segments and 13 reverse primers for TCR Jbeta segments was used. Entries here come from immuneACCESS through TCRdb and include only in-frame sequences with V and J called. Some clones fail to appear in such tables; in the studies checked, an unresolved V gene covers under half of the shortfall, and the cause of the remainder is unknown. The sample includes 110,000 to 150,000 clones, with almost 80% observed a single time. The ten largest clones capture 1.7% of the sample. Sequencing used PBMCs. The receptors originated from a woman aged 25 to 39 in good health and CMV-seronegative.

The V gene is TRBV6-1, the J gene TRBJ2-1; D possibly corresponds to TRBD1 (5 bases). Germline loops: CDR1 MNHNS, CDR2 SASEGT. The V gene lost 8 bases and the J gene lost 4 bases, with 18 bases spanning the gap. The CDR3 length is 15 residues. Here the CDR3 reads CASLEWLGEYNEQFF. Written as DNA, the CDR3 is TGTGCCAGCCTGGAGTGGCTAGGGGAATACAATGAGCAGTTCTTC.

About this clone itself: The identical CDR3 is also encoded by other nucleotide sequences in the sample. This rearrangement joins TRBV6-5 to TRBJ1-1; D uncertain. Trimming took off 2 bases at V and 1 base at J, with 5 bases between the two ends. The CDR3 is 13 amino acids. The germline V gene encodes CDR1 MNHEY and CDR2 SVGAGI. The CDR3 spells CASSYGRNTEAFF. The CDR3 DNA reads as TGTGCCAGCAGTTACGGGAGGAACACTGAAGCTTTCTTT.